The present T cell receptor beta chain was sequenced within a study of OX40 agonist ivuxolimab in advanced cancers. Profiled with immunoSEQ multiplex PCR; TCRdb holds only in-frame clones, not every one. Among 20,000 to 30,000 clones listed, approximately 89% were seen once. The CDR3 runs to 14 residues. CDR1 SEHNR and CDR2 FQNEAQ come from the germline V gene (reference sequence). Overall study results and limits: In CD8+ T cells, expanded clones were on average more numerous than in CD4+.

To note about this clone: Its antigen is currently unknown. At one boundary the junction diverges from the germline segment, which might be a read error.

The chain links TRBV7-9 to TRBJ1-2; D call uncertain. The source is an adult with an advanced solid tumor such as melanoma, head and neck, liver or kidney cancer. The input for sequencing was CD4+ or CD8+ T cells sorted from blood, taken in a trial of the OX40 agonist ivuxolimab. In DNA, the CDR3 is TGTGCCAGCAGCTTGATAGGGAATAACGATGGCTACACCTTC. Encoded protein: CASSLIGNNDGYTF.